This TCR beta chain appears in the sequencing data of a study of blood T cell repertoires in COVID-19. Turning to the study itself: COVID-19 samples, acute and convalescent, were from the United States, Italy and Spain. T cells, B-cell-depleted T cells, or PBMCs provided the cDNA or gDNA that served as material.

The CDR3 is made up of 16 amino acids. The J segment lost 4 bases and the V segment lost 2 bases, leaving 8 bases of the junction unmatched. Per the germline V gene, CDR1 is SGDLS and CDR2 is YYNGEE. Across about two dozen US areas, participants ranged in age from roughly 18 to 89 years. Data came from immunoSEQ multiplex PCR; TCRdb stores just in-frame clones and leaves some out. The sample carries approximately 250,000 clones, around 85% recorded once. The chain carries TRBV9 and TRBJ2-3; TRBD2 matches at 9 bases. The TCR was taken from a woman aged 45-65 years with acute COVID-19. Sample: PBMCs or T cells enriched from blood (not recorded which). The CDR3, as DNA: TGTGCCAGCAGCGTGGGTAGCGGGGGCCCCGCAGATACGCAGTATTTT. This sequence encodes CASSVGSGGPADTQYF. The full variable domain, its missing parts supplied by reference TRBV9 and TRBJ2-3, is DSGVTQTPKHLITATGQRVTLRCSPRSGDLSVYWYQQSLDQGLQFLIQYYNGEERAKGNILERFSAQQFPDLHSELNLSSLELGDSALYFCASSVGSGGPADTQYFGPGTRLTVL.